The 24 T cell receptor beta chains below come from one sample, sequenced in a study of blood T cell repertoires in COVID-19. Profiling relied on immunoSEQ multiplex PCR, and the TCRdb table lists in-frame clones only, not all of them. This table has approximately 89,000 clones, approximately 78% appearing once. The sample comprised peripheral blood. The receptors come from a human donor in a cohort sampled during active COVID-19.

Comment on this clone: Other DNA sequences in the sample encode the same CDR3. The chain joins TRBV9 to TRBJ2-7; perhaps TRBD1 as D (6 bases). The CDR3 contains 14 residues. Germline V gene lookup returns CDR1 SGDLS and CDR2 YYNGEE. V lost 2 bases, J lost 2 bases, and 11 bases lay in between. The CDR3 DNA is TGTGCCAGCAGCGTGGGCAGGGGCCCCTACGAGCAGTACTTC. It yields the protein CASSVGRGPYEQYF.

The chain employs TRBV5-1 and TRBJ2-5; a possible D gene is TRBD2 (5 bases). Germline values: CDR1 SGHRS, CDR2 YFSETQ. This CDR3 spans 14 amino acids. The germline V and J ends were trimmed by 5 bases and 5 bases, with 16 bases remaining between them. CDR3 sequence reads: CASRVMSSEETQYF. The CDR3 bases are TGCGCCAGCAGGGTTATGAGTAGCGAGGAGACCCAGTACTTC.

This chain connects TRBV7-9 to TRBJ2-5, with D perhaps matching TRBD2 (5 bases). Trimming pared 1 base from V and 0 bases from J, leaving 12 bases between. Germline V gene lookup returns CDR1 SEHNR and CDR2 FQNEAQ (reference sequence). The CDR3 length is 16 residues. CDR3 in DNA: TGTGCCAGCAGCTTAGGTGTCGGGCGGGACCAAGAGACCCAGTACTTC. Protein product: CASSLGVGRDQETQYF.

The rearrangement links TRBV5-1 to TRBJ1-2; D ambiguous. The CDR3 totals 14 residues. Germline values: CDR1 SGHRS, CDR2 YFSETQ. V was pared by 0 bases and J by 3 bases, with 9 bases between. Here the CDR3 reads CASSLAESYYGYTF. In nucleotides, the CDR3 is TGCGCCAGCAGCTTGGCCGAGAGCTACTATGGCTACACCTTC.

Only one count was recorded for this clone. The J gene is TRBJ2-5, the V gene TRBV5-1; D is undetermined. Germline V gene lookup returns CDR1 SGHRS and CDR2 YFSETQ. The CDR3 is 14 amino acids. V was clipped by 0 bases and J by 3 bases, with 9 bases between them. DNA for the CDR3: TGCGCCAGCAGCTTGGTCGGCGGTGAAGAGACCCAGTACTTC. This codes for CASSLVGGEETQYF. The full variable domain, rest sourced from reference TRBV5-1 and TRBJ2-5, is KAGVTQTPRYLIKTRGQQVTLSCSPISGHRSVSWYQQTPGQGLQFLFEYFSETQRNKGNFPGRFSGRQFSNSRSEMNVSTLELGDSALYLCASSLVGGEETQYFGPGTRLLVL.

The chain couples TRBV5-4 to TRBJ2-3; 14 bases align to TRBD2. The V segment lost 2 bases and the J segment 6 bases; nucleotides outside the gene matches: 8. Germline-derived CDR1 and CDR2 are SGHNT and YYREEE (reference sequence). The CDR3 loop spans 17 amino acids. The CDR3 DNA sequence: TGTGCCAGCAGCTTTCGACTAGCGGGGGGGCTAGGGGATACGCAGTATTTT. Its protein product is CASSFRLAGGLGDTQYF.

The chain uses TRBV7-3 and TRBJ2-2; 8 bases are shared with TRBD1. This CDR3 contains 14 residues. V lost 2 bases and J lost 8; bases outside the gene matches: 4. Germline CDR1 and CDR2: SGHTA and FQGTGA. CDR3 nucleotide sequence: TGTGCCAGCAGCTTACAGGGGGCCTTGGGGGAGCTGTTTTTT. Translation: CASSLQGALGELFF.

The chain has TRBV19 and TRBJ1-1, with a weak D call TRBD1 (6 bases). CDR1 and CDR2 from the germline V gene are LNHDA and SQIVND (reference sequence). V dropped 5 bases and J dropped 3 bases, with 19 bases sitting between them. The CDR3 sequence is 16 residues long. CDR3 region: CASSYPAGAVDTEAFF. Written as DNA, the CDR3 is TGTGCCAGTAGTTACCCCGCAGGGGCGGTGGACACTGAAGCTTTCTTT.

V and J are TRBV3-1 (or the pseudogene TRBV3-2) and TRBJ2-1, with D tentatively TRBD2 (6 bases). This CDR3 has 16 residues. Germline CDR1 reads LGHDT; CDR2 reads YNNKEL (reference sequence). The germline V and J ends were trimmed by 4 bases and 5 bases, with 18 bases remaining between them. The chain's CDR3 is CASSPGRGAGHNEQFF. Written as DNA, the CDR3 is TGTGCCAGCAGCCCCGGGAGAGGGGCCGGTCACAATGAGCAGTTCTTC.

This clone was seen just once. This rearrangement joins TRBV2 to TRBJ1-1, with D hard to call. Germline loops: CDR1 SNHLY, CDR2 FYNNEI. V was cut by 5 bases and J by 5 bases, with 12 bases left in between. The CDR3 covers 13 residues. The DNA for the CDR3 is TGTGCCAGCAGTTTAGCCCGGGAGACTGAAGCTTTCTTT. This gives the protein CASSLARETEAFF.

This clone was seen only once. The chain carries TRBV6-5 and TRBJ2-7; D may be TRBD1 (5 bases). Trimming left V 5 bases short and J 3 bases short, with 14 bases between. Per germline, CDR1 MNHEY and CDR2 SVGAGI. The CDR3 contains 14 residues. CDR3 sequence reads: CASSTTVPIYEQYF. The CDR3 DNA reads TGTGCCAGCAGTACGACAGTACCCATCTACGAGCAGTACTTC.

J is TRBJ2-7 and V is TRBV11-2; 12 bases align to TRBD2. The junction had 6 bases not matched to a gene; V was cut back by 4 bases and J by 5 bases. Germline V CDR1 and CDR2: SGHAT, FQNNGV. The CDR3 length is 15 residues. CDR3 coding DNA: TGTGCCAGCAGCTCTAGGACTAGCGGGGCCAACGAGCAGTACTTC. This encodes CASSSRTSGANEQYF.

This clone turned up a few times. This chain joins TRBV7-9 and TRBJ2-2; TRBD1 agrees at 7 bases. V lost 5 bases to trimming and J lost 1 base; unmatched junction nucleotides: 4. Germline-derived CDR1 and CDR2 are SEHNR and FQNEAQ (reference sequence). The CDR3 covers 15 residues. CDR3 region: CASSDDRVNTGELFF. The DNA for the CDR3 is TGTGCCAGCAGCGACGACAGGGTGAACACCGGGGAGCTGTTTTTT.

The V and J genes are TRBV6-1 and TRBJ1-5; D gene uncertain. The V end lost 3 bases, the J end lost 2 bases, and 11 bases lay between the germline ends. Germline lookup yields CDR1 MNHNS and CDR2 SASEGT. This CDR3 contains 15 residues. CDR3 DNA sequence: TGTGCCAGCAGTGAGAGGGTGACGGGCAATCAGCCCCAGCATTTT. Its translation: CASSERVTGNQPQHF.

Only a few counts were recorded for this clone. This chain joins TRBV7-8 and TRBJ1-5; maybe TRBD1 (6 bases). The CDR3 length is 14 residues. Germline V lookup: CDR1 SGHVS, CDR2 FQNEAQ. V shed 5 bases and J shed 6 bases, with 14 bases lying between them. CDR3 DNA sequence: TGTGCCAGCAGCCAAGGGGGGGGCACTCAGCCCCAGCATTTT. It is translated as CASSQGGGTQPQHF.

This CDR3 is CASSLDAGDEQFF. The CDR3 DNA follows: TGTGCCAGCAGCTTAGATGCGGGGGATGAGCAGTTCTTC. The chain carries TRBV7-9 and TRBJ2-1; TRBD2 matches 7 bases. This CDR3 contains 13 residues. J gave up 8 bases and V 1 base, and 2 bases lay outside the gene matches. The germline CDR1 and CDR2 sequences are SEHNR and FQNEAQ (reference sequence).

Only a few counts were recorded for this clone. This CDR3 is CASSLRTGSNTGELFF. CDR3 coding DNA: TGTGCCAGCAGCTTGAGGACAGGGTCAAACACCGGGGAGCTGTTTTTT. The chain carries TRBV5-6 and TRBJ2-2; 8 nucleotides align to TRBD1. Germline-derived CDR1 and CDR2 are SGHDT and YYEEEE. The CDR3 has 16 amino acids. With 1 base clipped from V and 2 bases from J, the junction kept 4 bases outside the gene matches.

This clone was observed once. The chain has TRBV28 and TRBJ1-2; 10 bases line up with TRBD1. With 3 bases clipped from V and 1 base from J, the junction kept 8 bases outside the gene matches. Germline V CDR1 and CDR2: MDHEN, SYDVKM. CDR3 length: 17 amino acids. This chain's CDR3 is CASSFAGQGPLNYGYTF. DNA of the CDR3: TGTGCCAGCAGTTTCGCGGGACAGGGGCCGCTTAACTATGGCTACACCTTC.

V gene TRBV18 combines with J gene TRBJ2-5; tentatively, D is TRBD1 (5 bases). The germline CDR1 and CDR2 sequences are KGHSH and LQKENI. The CDR3 sequence is 15 residues long. Trimming took off 6 bases at V and 0 bases at J, with 14 bases between the two ends. The DNA of the CDR3 is TGTGCCAGCTCCAGGGATTGGGTGAACCAAGAGACCCAGTACTTC. Translated, it gives CASSRDWVNQETQYF.

This clone appeared once. This chain uses TRBV14 with TRBJ2-3; 7 nucleotides match TRBD2. The CDR3 is made up of 20 amino acids. Germline CDR1 and CDR2: SGHDN and FVKESK. V shed 1 base and J 0 bases; nucleotides not matched to a gene: 16. CDR3 loop: CASSQGKLLVAGVSTDTQYF. CDR3 nucleotide sequence: TGTGCCAGCAGCCAAGGCAAATTGCTGGTGGCGGGGGTTAGCACAGATACGCAGTATTTT.

The CDR3 loop reads CASSTVDSRSYEQYF. The CDR3 region has the DNA TGTGCCAGTAGTACGGTGGACAGTCGTTCCTACGAGCAGTACTTC. This chain links TRBV19 with TRBJ2-7, with D perhaps TRBD1 (6 bases). The CDR3 length is 15 residues. The germline CDR1 and CDR2 sequences are LNHDA and SQIVND (reference sequence). Trimming removed 4 bases from V and 1 base from J, with 14 bases in between.

This clone has just one count. This chain connects TRBV28 to TRBJ1-2, with 8 bases aligning to TRBD1. V gave up 4 bases and J gave up 4 bases; unmatched junction bases: 5. The germline V gene encodes CDR1 MDHEN and CDR2 SYDVKM. The CDR3 length is 14 residues. In DNA, the CDR3 is TGTGCCAGCAGTTCTCAGGGGGCCCTCTATGGCTACACCTTC. This codes for CASSSQGALYGYTF.

This clone was seen more than once but under ten times. The V and J genes are TRBV13 and TRBJ1-2, with D possibly TRBD1 on 5 matching bases. Germline loops: CDR1 PRHDT, CDR2 FYEKMQ (reference sequence). The CDR3 has 15 amino acids. The V and J ends lost 3 bases and 5 bases respectively, with 16 bases between them. CDR3 DNA: TGTGCCAGCAGCTTCCAAACCAGGGAAGGGTATGGCTACACCTTC. Translating gives CASSFQTREGYGYTF.

The chain links TRBV4-3 to TRBJ1-2; D not resolved. The CDR3 has 13 residues. Between the trimmed V and J ends, which lost 5 bases and 8 bases, there was a span of 15 bases. Germline loops: CDR1 LGHNA, CDR2 YSLEER. CDR3 in DNA: TGCGCCAGCAGCTCAACTCTGCGCCTAGGCTACACCTTC. Its translation is CASSSTLRLGYTF.